The next 25 T cell receptor beta chains were all read from a single sample in a study of blood T cell repertoires in COVID-19. Only in-frame clones appear in the TCRdb table, and some are missing; sequencing was by immunoSEQ multiplex PCR. This table holds 180,000 or so clones, about 86% found once. The sequencing sample was made of PBMCs or T cells enriched from blood (not recorded which). Receptors originate from a man in his forties or fifties who had recovered from COVID-19.

Notes on this clone: Other DNA sequences of this sample code for an identical CDR3. The chain links TRBV7-2 to TRBJ1-2, with 8 bases lining up with TRBD1. The CDR3 extends over 13 amino acids. The V gene end was trimmed by 4 bases and the J gene end by 7 bases; junction bases not matched to a gene: 5. Germline CDR1 is SGHTA and CDR2 is FQGNSA. The CDR3 DNA follows: TGTGCCAGCAGCTCGGACAGGGTTGGTGGCTACACCTTC. Its translation: CASSSDRVGGYTF.

The CDR3 spells CASSIAPGQGYGYTF. The CDR3 DNA is TGTGCCAGTAGTATAGCCCCGGGACAAGGCTATGGCTACACCTTC. The genes are TRBV19 and TRBJ1-2; D might be TRBD1 (6 bases). V lost 1 base and J lost 4, with 13 bases in between. CDR1 LNHDA and CDR2 SQIVND come from the germline V gene (reference sequence). This CDR3 has 15 amino acids.

This clone showed up just once. The rearrangement links TRBV28 to TRBJ2-6; 8 bases line up with TRBD2. The CDR3 has 21 residues. Germline assignment: CDR1 MDHEN and CDR2 SYDVKM. V was clipped by 6 bases and J by 0 bases; unmatched bases: 19. Here the CDR3 reads CASSSGSRFKTVGSGANVLTF. CDR3 DNA sequence: TGTGCCAGCAGCAGCGGGAGCCGCTTCAAAACCGTGGGCTCTGGGGCCAACGTCCTGACTTTC.

The chain has TRBV25-1 and TRBJ1-1; D not certain. This CDR3 has 11 residues. The germline CDR1 and CDR2 sequences are MGHDK and SYGVNS. V dropped 7 bases and J dropped 4 bases, with 7 bases sitting between them. The CDR3 spells CASMAFTEAFF. CDR3 bases: TGTGCCAGCATGGCCTTCACTGAAGCTTTCTTT.

The V gene is TRBV5-6, the J gene TRBJ2-3; D gene uncertain. V dropped 1 base and J dropped 6 bases, with 9 bases sitting between them. Germline loops: CDR1 SGHDT, CDR2 YYEEEE. The CDR3 runs 13 residues. CDR3 residues: CASSLIPLDTQYF. The CDR3 DNA reads as TGTGCCAGCAGCTTGATCCCCTTGGATACGCAGTATTTT.

The chain carries TRBV7-3 and TRBJ2-5; tentatively, D is TRBD1 (5 bases). The CDR3 is 14 amino acids. Deletions cut 4 bases from V and 5 bases from J, with 14 bases between. Germline loops: CDR1 SGHTA, CDR2 FQGTGA. The CDR3 sequence: CASSSPGAGETQYF. For the CDR3, the DNA is TGTGCCAGCAGCTCCCCTGGGGCCGGGGAGACCCAGTACTTC.

This clone occurred once. The chain has TRBV5-6 and TRBJ2-7; TRBD2 matches 9 bases. The CDR3 extends over 13 amino acids. The trim removed 4 bases at V and 5 bases at J, leaving 4 bases unmatched. Germline CDR1 is SGHDT and CDR2 is YYEEEE. The CDR3 DNA sequence: TGTGCCAGCAGCGTACGGACTAGCGACGAGCAGTACTTC. As protein: CASSVRTSDEQYF.

J is TRBJ2-1 and V is TRBV24-1; the match to TRBD2 covers 15 bases. CDR3 size: 20 residues. V trimming: 0 bases; J trimming: 4 bases; junction bases outside the gene matches: 9. CDR1 is KGHDR, CDR2 SFDVKD, per germline. CDR3 nucleotide sequence: TGTGCCACCAGTGATTTGCCCGGGACTAGCGGGGGGTCGGGTTACAATGAGCAGTTCTTC. Protein: CATSDLPGTSGGSGYNEQFF.

This clone was recorded once. This chain joins TRBV30 and TRBJ1-4; possible D gene TRBD1, 6 bases. This CDR3 comprises 14 residues. V lost 2 bases and J 8 bases, leaving 15 bases between the germline ends. Germline V gene lookup returns CDR1 GTSNPN and CDR2 SVGIG (reference sequence). CDR3 residues: CAWSRGLTGEKLFF. CDR3 bases: TGTGCCTGGAGTAGAGGATTAACAGGGGAAAAACTGTTTTTT.

V and J are TRBV5-1 and TRBJ1-3; the match to TRBD1 covers 9 bases. The CDR3 length is 18 residues. Germline V lookup: CDR1 SGHRS, CDR2 YFSETQ. The trim removed 4 bases at V and 1 base at J, leaving 12 bases unmatched. CDR3 in DNA: TGCGCCAGCAGCCCGGATCCGGACAGGGGTTTGTCTGGAAACACCATATATTTT. Translation: CASSPDPDRGLSGNTIYF.

This rearrangement joins TRBV5-4 to TRBJ2-7; D gene unclear. Germline V gene sequence: CDR1 SGHNT, CDR2 YYREEE (reference sequence). CDR3 length: 13 residues. V was pared by 7 bases and J by 2 bases, with 13 bases between. The CDR3 loop reads CASSRGATYEQYF. CDR3 coding DNA: TGTGCCAGCTCCCGAGGCGCGACCTACGAGCAGTACTTC.

The V call is TRBV12-3 or TRBV12-4, the J call TRBJ1-2; the D is unclear. The germline V and J ends were trimmed by 4 bases and 7 bases, with 7 bases remaining between them. The CDR3 runs 11 residues. The CDR3 protein is CASSSTGGYTF. CDR3 in DNA: TGTGCCAGCAGTTCAACCGGTGGCTACACCTTC.

The rearrangement uses TRBV18 and TRBJ2-5, with a possible D match to TRBD1 (6 bases). The CDR3 runs 16 residues. The V gene's germline CDR1 is KGHSH and CDR2 LQKENI. Trimming shortened V by 0 bases and J by 1 base, and 12 bases separated the two germline ends. For the CDR3, the DNA is TGTGCCAGCTCACCACCCCATAACAGGGCCCAAGAGACCCAGTACTTC. This encodes CASSPPHNRAQETQYF.

The V and J genes are TRBV6-2 or TRBV6-3 and TRBJ1-1; 7 positions match TRBD1. The CDR3 contains 14 residues. CDR1 and CDR2 (germline): MNHEY, SVGEGT. The trim removed 2 bases at V and 3 bases at J, leaving 3 bases unmatched. CDR3 in DNA: TGTGCCAGCAGTTACGGACAGGCGTACACTGAAGCTTTCTTT. Its translation is CASSYGQAYTEAFF.

The V and J genes are TRBV7-2 and TRBJ2-1; TRBD2 matches 12 bases. V trimming: 1 base; J trimming: 10 bases; junction bases outside the gene matches: 2. The CDR3 is 14 residues long. Looked up from germline, CDR1 is SGHTA and CDR2 is FQGNSA. The CDR3 sequence: CASSLGTSGGEQFF. CDR3 sequence (DNA): TGTGCCAGCAGCTTAGGCACTAGCGGGGGGGAGCAGTTCTTC.

The chain has TRBV5-1 and TRBJ2-5; no firm D call. CDR3 length equals 14 residues. Trimming took 0 bases from V and 2 from J, leaving 8 bases between them. Per the germline V gene, CDR1 is SGHRS and CDR2 is YFSETQ. The CDR3 sequence: CASSLGAIQETQYF. For the CDR3, the DNA is TGCGCCAGCAGCTTGGGGGCAATTCAAGAGACCCAGTACTTC.

This chain links TRBV7-2 with TRBJ1-4, with D perhaps matching TRBD1 (6 bases). This CDR3 contains 15 residues. The germline V and J ends were trimmed by 5 bases and 7 bases, with 17 bases remaining between them. Germline assignment: CDR1 SGHTA and CDR2 FQGNSA. CDR3 in DNA: TGTGCCAGCAGCCAAGGGGGACCATGGGGTGAAAAACTGTTTTTT. This encodes CASSQGGPWGEKLFF.

There are a few counts of this clone. The chain is built from TRBV6-2 or TRBV6-3 and TRBJ1-5, with 8 bases aligning to TRBD1. Germline V gene data show CDR1 as MNHEY and CDR2 as SVGEGT. V shed 0 bases, J shed 7 bases, and the junction held 8 bases outside the gene matches. There are 16 residues in the CDR3. CDR3 loop: CASSYSNRGIRQPQHF. The DNA for the CDR3 is TGTGCCAGCAGTTACTCGAACAGGGGGATCAGACAGCCCCAGCATTTT.

The chain joins TRBV28 to TRBJ1-5, with D possibly TRBD1 on 5 matching bases. The CDR3 consists of 16 residues. The germline CDR1 and CDR2 sequences are MDHEN and SYDVKM. The V end lost 6 bases, the J end lost 5 bases, and 20 bases lay between the germline ends. The CDR3 spells CASSPAARGWDQPQHF. The CDR3, as DNA: TGTGCCAGCAGCCCTGCGGCCCGGGGGTGGGATCAGCCCCAGCATTTT.

The rearrangement joins TRBV7-2 to TRBJ2-7; D is uncertain. Per the germline V gene, CDR1 is SGHTA and CDR2 is FQGNSA. V lost 4 bases and J lost 8, with 21 bases in between. The CDR3 loop spans 15 amino acids. The DNA of the CDR3 is TGTGCCAGCAGCTCGGGTGGGTCATACGCCTCTAAGCAGTACTTC. It codes for CASSSGGSYASKQYF.

The chain is built from TRBV5-8 and TRBJ1-2; tentatively, D is TRBD1 (5 bases). The V end lost 0 bases, the J end lost 2 bases, and 11 bases lay between the germline ends. The V gene's germline CDR1 is SGHTS and CDR2 YDEGEE. The CDR3 length is 15 residues. CDR3 sequence reads: CASSLAGSINYGYTF. CDR3 nucleotides: TGTGCCAGCAGCTTGGCAGGGTCGATCAACTATGGCTACACCTTC.

The chain combines TRBV3-1 (or the pseudogene TRBV3-2) with TRBJ1-6, with 8 nucleotides matching TRBD1. This CDR3 is built from 17 residues. Germline CDR1 reads LGHDT; CDR2 reads YNNKEL (reference sequence). Trimming cost V 3 bases and J 0 bases; bases outside gene matches: 4. The CDR3 nucleotides read TGTGCCAGCAGCCACCGGGACAGGAGCTCCTATAATTCACCCCTCCACTTT. Protein product: CASSHRDRSSYNSPLHF.

The CDR3 DNA reads as TGCAGCGCGGGACAGGGGGTTATGAACACTGAAGCTTTCTTT. Amino acids: CSAGQGVMNTEAFF. This chain connects TRBV29-1 to TRBJ1-1; 11 positions match TRBD1. V gave up 7 bases and J gave up 0 bases; unmatched junction bases: 4. This CDR3 is built from 14 residues. Germline CDR1 reads SQVTM; CDR2 reads ANQGSEA.

In its sample, this clone was seen a few times. The rearrangement uses TRBV4-2 and TRBJ1-5; D unresolved. The V gene's germline CDR1 is LGHNA and CDR2 YNFKEQ. The length of the CDR3 is 13 residues. The V gene lost 0 bases and the J gene lost 7 bases, with 7 bases spanning the gap. CDR3 DNA: TGTGCCAGCAGCCAAGATTTAGCCCAGCCCCAGCATTTT. This translates into CASSQDLAQPQHF.

This clone came up a few times. The chain combines TRBV19 with TRBJ2-7, with TRBD2 matching 7 bases. Unmatched junction bases numbered 9, after V lost 5 bases and J lost 2 bases. Per germline, CDR1 LNHDA and CDR2 SQIVND (reference sequence). The CDR3 loop spans 15 amino acids. The CDR3: CASSPKAGQTYEQYF. In nucleotides, the CDR3 is TGTGCCAGTAGTCCCAAAGCGGGGCAAACCTACGAGCAGTACTTC.